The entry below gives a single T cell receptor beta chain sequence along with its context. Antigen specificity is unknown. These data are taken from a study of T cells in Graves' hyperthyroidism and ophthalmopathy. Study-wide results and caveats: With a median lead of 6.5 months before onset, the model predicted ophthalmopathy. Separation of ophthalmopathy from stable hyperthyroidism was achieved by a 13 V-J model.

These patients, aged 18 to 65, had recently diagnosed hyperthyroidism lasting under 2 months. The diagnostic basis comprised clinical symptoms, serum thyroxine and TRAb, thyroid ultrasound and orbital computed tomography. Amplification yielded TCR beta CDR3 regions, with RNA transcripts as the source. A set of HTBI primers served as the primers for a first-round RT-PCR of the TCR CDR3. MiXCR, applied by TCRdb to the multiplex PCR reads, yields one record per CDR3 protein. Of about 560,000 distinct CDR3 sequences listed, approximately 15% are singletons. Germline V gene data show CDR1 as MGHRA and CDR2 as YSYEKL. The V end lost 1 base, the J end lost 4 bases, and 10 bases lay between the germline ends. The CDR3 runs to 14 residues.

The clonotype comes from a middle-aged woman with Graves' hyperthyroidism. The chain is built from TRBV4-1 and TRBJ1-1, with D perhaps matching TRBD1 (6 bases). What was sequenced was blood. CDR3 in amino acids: CASSQVEGGTEAFF. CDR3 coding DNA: TGCGCCAGCAGCCAAGTGGAGGGGGGCACTGAAGCTTTCTTT.